This T cell receptor (beta chain) was documented in a study of Ad26.COV2.S vaccination and SARS-CoV-2 variants. Sequencing was performed with immunoSEQ multiplex PCR; in TCRdb, only in-frame clones are kept and a portion is missing. The sample holds about 400,000 clones, 70% to 90% seen once. Germline values: CDR1 SGHNT, CDR2 YYREEE (reference sequence). The CDR3 covers 14 residues. Trimming cost V 3 bases and J 4 bases, with 13 bases left between them. Treatment described: approximately 18 received Ad26.COV2.S at low or high dose, single or two shots; 5 received placebo; per-sample allocation not given. Collection of samples fell on day 63 after the first vaccine or placebo injection.

V is TRBV5-4 and J is TRBJ1-2, with D possibly matching TRBD1 (6 bases). This clonotype originated in a person aged 18-65 years who received the Ad26.COV2.S COVID-19 vaccine or a placebo. The source was peripheral blood, collected in a trial of Ad26.COV2.S vaccine versus placebo. CDR3 nucleotides: TGTGCCAGCAGCTCATTGACAGGCCGCTATGGCTACACCTTC. Its translation: CASSSLTGRYGYTF.